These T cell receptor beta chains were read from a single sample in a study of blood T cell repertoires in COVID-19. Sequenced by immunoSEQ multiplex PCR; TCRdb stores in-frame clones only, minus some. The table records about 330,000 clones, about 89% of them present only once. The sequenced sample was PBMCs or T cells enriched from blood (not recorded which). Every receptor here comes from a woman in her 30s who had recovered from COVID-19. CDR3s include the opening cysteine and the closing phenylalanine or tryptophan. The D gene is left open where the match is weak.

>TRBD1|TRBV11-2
CASSLDLATGGRGSYTF
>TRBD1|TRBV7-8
CASSGSDRAGDGYTF
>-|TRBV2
CASRRQVSDSNQPQHF
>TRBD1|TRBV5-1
CASSLRDSSYEQYF
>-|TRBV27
CASSLSRDMSFPLDF
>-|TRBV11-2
CASSLLGTSGNTIYF
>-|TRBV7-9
CASSGTEGLEYGYTF
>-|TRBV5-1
CASSLIPRDLANTEAFF
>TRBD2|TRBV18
CASSPPTSPRTQYF
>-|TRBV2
CASSGVGVDTEAFF
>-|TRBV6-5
CASSYGGSSGNTIYF
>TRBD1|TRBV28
CASTPLRTGNTEAFF
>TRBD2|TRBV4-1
CASSQDPFGRGQSYEQYF
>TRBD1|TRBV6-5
CASSYSSGTDNEKLFF
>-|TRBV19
CASTLQGGLNTGELFF
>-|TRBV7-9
CASSPQGLNEHIQYF
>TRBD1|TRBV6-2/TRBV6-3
CASSFGTGVEQYF
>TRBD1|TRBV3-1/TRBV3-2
CASSQGWDRGTEAFF
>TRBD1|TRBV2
CASSEGQGDRSLNEQFF
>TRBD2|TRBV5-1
CASSVGLAGGTQYF
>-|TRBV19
CASSIAGVGNTIYF
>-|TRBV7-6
CASSLFRGANVLTF
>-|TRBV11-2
CASSHETSYEQYF
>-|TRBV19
CASSISDGNTEAFF
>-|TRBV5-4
CASTGSPGEQFF
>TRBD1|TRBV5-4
CASSLPRQGFDTEAFF
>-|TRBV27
CASRPGNSKSPLHF
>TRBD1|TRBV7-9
CASSLGTAFMNTEAFF
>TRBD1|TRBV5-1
CASRRPGGSEEKLFF
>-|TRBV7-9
CASSLGNGNTGELFF
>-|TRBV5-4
CASSETGNTEAFF